This entry lists 17 T cell receptor beta chains sequenced from one sample in a study of blood T cell repertoires in COVID-19. Some clones are missing from TCRdb's copy, which holds only in-frame ones; the method was immunoSEQ multiplex PCR. Found here are about 150,000 clones, roughly 84% of them singletons; the top ten hold more than 6.5%. Material: peripheral blood. The receptors were sampled from a woman aged 55-69 years with COVID-19, enrolled during active disease.

The V and J genes are TRBV15 and TRBJ1-2; TRBD1 aligns across 9 bases. The CDR3 totals 16 residues. J gave up 4 bases and V 3 bases, and 9 bases lay outside the gene matches. CDR1 is LNHNV, CDR2 YYDKDF, per germline (reference sequence). The CDR3 loop is CATSRDKGQGSYGYTF. In DNA, the CDR3 is TGTGCCACCAGCAGGGACAAGGGACAGGGAAGCTATGGCTACACCTTC.

J is TRBJ1-2 and V is TRBV12-3 or TRBV12-4, with D unresolved. V was trimmed by 5 bases and J by 9 bases, leaving 10 bases between them. This CDR3 region has 11 residues. The CDR3 DNA is TGTGCCAGCAGTGCGGAGGTGAGCTACACCTTC. Its translation: CASSAEVSYTF.

The V and J genes are TRBV7-3 and TRBJ2-1; 8 bases align to TRBD1. The CDR3 length is 16 residues. Germline V CDR1 and CDR2: SGHTA, FQGTGA. Trimming at V came to 5 bases and at J to 0 bases, leaving 6 bases not matched to a gene. The CDR3 is CASSLGQASSYNEQFF. The CDR3 coding sequence is TGTGCCAGCAGCCTGGGACAGGCGAGCTCCTACAATGAGCAGTTCTTC.

Note on this clone: One end of the junction fails to match germline, which may point to a read error. The CDR3: CARSDPGNRDREPYSNQPQHF. CDR3 sequence (DNA): TGCGCCAGAAGTGACCCCGGCAACCGGGACAGGGAACCCTATAGCAATCAGCCCCAGCATTTT. The chain carries TRBV10-2 and TRBJ1-5; 9 bases are a match to TRBD1. Per the germline V gene, CDR1 is WSHSY and CDR2 is SAAADI. The length of the CDR3 is 21 residues.

The rearrangement joins TRBV6-5 to TRBJ1-4; a possible D gene is TRBD1 (5 bases). The CDR3 extends over 13 amino acids. With 7 bases removed from V and 5 bases from J, the gap between germline ends came to 11 bases. From germline, CDR1 is MNHEY and CDR2 SVGAGI. CDR3 in amino acids: CASTRQPNEKLFF. The CDR3 coding sequence is TGTGCCAGCACCCGACAGCCGAATGAAAAACTGTTTTTT.

The chain uses TRBV14 and TRBJ2-1; TRBD1 matches at 7 bases. V lost 3 bases to trimming and J lost 15 bases; unmatched junction nucleotides: 20. This CDR3 contains 16 residues. The V gene's germline CDR1 is SGHDN and CDR2 FVKESK. The DNA of the CDR3 is TGTGCCAGCAGCCAGCGGGTCGACAGGGATGTAACAGATCTGTTCTTC. This encodes CASSQRVDRDVTDLFF.

The chain is built from TRBV7-8 and TRBJ2-1; tentatively, D is TRBD2 (5 bases). CDR3 length equals 16 residues. CDR1 and CDR2 (germline): SGHVS, FQNEAQ. Trimming cost V 0 bases and J 6 bases, with 15 bases left between them. CDR3 loop: CASSLARAYSGNEQFF. The CDR3 region has the DNA TGTGCCAGCAGCTTAGCGCGGGCCTACAGCGGCAATGAGCAGTTCTTC.

The chain employs TRBV5-1 and TRBJ2-3; no clear D gene. The V end was cut by 4 bases, the J end by 1 base, with 7 bases between. This CDR3 is 13 amino acids long. The V gene's germline CDR1 is SGHRS and CDR2 YFSETQ. In nucleotides, the CDR3 is TGCGCCAGCAGCCCTCAGGGCACAGATACGCAGTATTTT. This gives the protein CASSPQGTDTQYF.

This chain connects TRBV18 to TRBJ1-4; 7 nucleotides line up with TRBD1. V shed 4 bases, J shed 3 bases, and the junction held 2 bases outside the gene matches. This CDR3 has 14 amino acids. Germline lookup yields CDR1 KGHSH and CDR2 LQKENI. The CDR3 DNA follows: TGTGCCAGCTCACTCGGGACAGCTAATGAAAAACTGTTTTTT. Translated, it gives CASSLGTANEKLFF.

The genes are TRBV30 and TRBJ1-3; D call uncertain. Germline V gives CDR1 GTSNPN, CDR2 SVGIG (reference sequence). The CDR3 length is 14 residues. Trimming pared 2 bases from V and 0 bases from J, leaving 8 bases between. CDR3 sequence: CAWSPKASGNTIYF. In DNA form, the CDR3 reads TGTGCCTGGAGTCCAAAAGCCTCTGGAAACACCATATATTTT.

V and J are TRBV5-6 and TRBJ1-5, with TRBD1 matching 7 bases. Germline V gene lookup returns CDR1 SGHDT and CDR2 YYEEEE. The CDR3 contains 15 residues. V shed 2 bases, J shed 4 bases, and the junction held 6 bases outside the gene matches. CDR3 DNA: TGTGCCAGCAGCTTATTTCGACAGGGAAATCAGCCCCAGCATTTT. As protein: CASSLFRQGNQPQHF.

The genes are TRBV18 and TRBJ2-1; 7 positions match TRBD2. The junction had 8 bases not matched to a gene; V was cut back by 3 bases and J by 0 bases. The germline gives CDR1 KGHSH, CDR2 LQKENI. The CDR3 totals 17 residues. The CDR3, as DNA: TGTGCCAGCTCACCTCCATACACGGGAGGCTCCTACAATGAGCAGTTCTTC. It yields the protein CASSPPYTGGSYNEQFF.

This clone was counted a single time. V is TRBV6-4 and J is TRBJ2-5; 8 positions agree with TRBD2. Losses at the gene ends were 7 bases for V and 5 bases for J; bases not matched to a gene: 12. The CDR3 spans 15 residues. CDR1 MRHNA and CDR2 SNTAGT come from the germline V gene. CDR3 protein: CASTTHTGGKETQYF. CDR3 nucleotide sequence: TGTGCCAGCACAACCCATACGGGAGGGAAGGAGACCCAGTACTTC.

The V and J genes are TRBV7-8 and TRBJ1-1; D is undetermined. Germline values: CDR1 SGHVS, CDR2 FQNEAQ. V was shortened by 5 bases and J by 6 bases, with 16 bases between the two germline ends. This CDR3 is 14 amino acids long. The chain's CDR3 is CASSLRREASEAFF. The CDR3 DNA follows: TGTGCCAGCAGCCTCCGCCGGGAGGCCTCTGAAGCTTTCTTT.

The CDR3 sequence is CASSDPGTVEKLFF. CDR3 bases: TGTGCCAGCAGTGATCCCGGGACAGTTGAAAAACTGTTTTTT. The V and J genes are TRBV25-1 and TRBJ1-4, with 7 bases identical to TRBD1. Germline-derived CDR1 and CDR2 are MGHDK and SYGVNS. V gave up 3 bases and J gave up 7 bases; unmatched junction bases: 5. The CDR3 consists of 14 residues.

The genes are TRBV5-8 and TRBJ1-5; TRBD1 agrees at 8 bases. CDR3 size: 15 residues. V shed 5 bases and J 7 bases; nucleotides not matched to a gene: 11. CDR1 is SGHTS and CDR2 is YDEGEE in the germline V gene. The CDR3 nucleotides read TGTGCCAGCAGTTTTACAGGGGGAGTGGGGCAGCCCCAGCATTTT. Its translation is CASSFTGGVGQPQHF.

This chain connects TRBV5-1 to TRBJ1-2, with a tentative D call TRBD1 (5 bases). The germline V gene encodes CDR1 SGHRS and CDR2 YFSETQ. This CDR3 has 13 residues. The V end lost 5 bases, the J end lost 3 bases, and 11 bases lay between the germline ends. CDR3 protein: CASRPDSYYGYTF. CDR3 DNA sequence: TGCGCCAGCAGGCCCGACAGTTACTATGGCTACACCTTC.